The source of this T cell receptor beta chain is a study of TIL therapy for anti-PD-1-resistant metastatic lung cancer. Overall study: Patients then received nivolumab; progressors got lymphodepletion, TIL and IL-2. Patients had a median age of nearly 55 years (range about 35-85). Study results and caveats: Infused TIL clonotypes partially replaced the baseline blood repertoire, then decayed over months.

Sequencing used immunoSEQ v3. The table came from immunoSEQ multiplex PCR; TCRdb's copy has only in-frame clones and leaves some out. The sample holds 57,000 or so clones, roughly 87% seen once. As to time point: pre-treatment sample, taken before nivolumab and TIL therapy. Adults with stage 4 NSCLC were enrolled in a phase I trial. As concerns this clone: The antigen remains unidentified.

Per germline, CDR1 MGHRA and CDR2 YSYEKL. V lost 3 bases and J 7 bases, leaving 9 bases between the germline ends. There are 13 residues in the CDR3. The receptor's source is a person aged 25 to 80 with non-small cell lung cancer. The gene calls are TRBV4-1 and TRBJ2-2; unclear D gene. The specimen comprised blood, sampled at baseline. CDR3 nucleotides: TGCGCCAGCAGCCATGCCAGTGGCGGGGAGCTGTTTTTT. Translating it yields CASSHASGGELFF.